What follows are 21 T cell receptor beta chains derived from one specimen sequenced in a study of shared T cell receptors in the human thymus. Profiled with immunoSEQ multiplex PCR; TCRdb holds only in-frame clones, not every one. Altogether hundreds of thousands of clones are present, roughly 88% being singletons, with the ten largest covering 0.0095% to 0.012%. These data also formed part of another study, on human thymus T cells.

Material: thymocytes. Every receptor here comes from a boy under two years old with a congenital heart defect.

This chain connects TRBV4-1 to TRBJ2-7; possible D gene TRBD2, 6 bases. The CDR3 sequence is 15 residues long. V was clipped by 0 bases and J by 3 bases, with 12 bases between them. Germline CDR1 reads MGHRA; CDR2 reads YSYEKL. The CDR3: CASSQERAGGYEQYF. Here the CDR3 DNA reads TGCGCCAGCAGCCAAGAGCGTGCCGGGGGCTACGAGCAGTACTTC.

CDR3 loop: CASSQGAGGSYEQYF. DNA of the CDR3: TGCGCCAGCAGCCAAGGCGCAGGGGGCTCCTACGAGCAGTACTTC. This chain joins TRBV4-1 and TRBJ2-7, with 7 bases matching TRBD1. The germline gives CDR1 MGHRA, CDR2 YSYEKL. This CDR3 spans 15 amino acids. V shed 1 base, J shed 0 bases, and the junction held 3 bases outside the gene matches.

The V and J genes are TRBV6-5 and TRBJ1-1; TRBD1 is a possible D gene (5 bases). V was shortened by 1 base and J by 0 bases, with 9 bases between the two germline ends. Germline CDR1 MNHEY, CDR2 SVGAGI. The CDR3 sequence is 15 residues long. The CDR3 DNA reads TGTGCCAGCAGTTACTTGGGGCCCCTGAACACTGAAGCTTTCTTT. Its protein product is CASSYLGPLNTEAFF.

V usage is TRBV29-1 and J usage is TRBJ2-5; 8 bases are a match to TRBD2. Germline-derived CDR1 and CDR2 are SQVTM and ANQGSEA. This CDR3 is built from 15 residues. The V and J ends lost 4 bases and 4 bases, in that order; junction bases with no gene match: 11. In nucleotides, the CDR3 is TGCAGCGTTGGGATAGCGGGAAATCCCTCAGAGACCCAGTACTTC. It translates to CSVGIAGNPSETQYF.

This clone was found a few times. The V call is TRBV29-1, the J call TRBJ2-3; maybe TRBD2 (5 bases). Germline V gene data show CDR1 as SQVTM and CDR2 as ANQGSEA. There are 16 residues in the CDR3. Trimming stripped 5 bases from V and 6 bases from J, with 24 bases between. The CDR3 nucleotides are TGCAGCGTTCCCCCCCCTAGCCGTTACGCTCGGGATACGCAGTATTTT. This gives the protein CSVPPPSRYARDTQYF.

The chain combines TRBV19 with TRBJ1-3, with D perhaps TRBD1 (6 bases). This CDR3 spans 16 amino acids. Between the trimmed V and J ends, which lost 5 bases and 3 bases, there was a span of 17 bases. Germline lookup yields CDR1 LNHDA and CDR2 SQIVND (reference sequence). The CDR3 protein is CASSPDRIADGNTIYF. CDR3 bases: TGTGCCAGTAGTCCCGACAGGATCGCAGATGGAAACACCATATATTTT. The whole variable domain, filled in from reference TRBV19 and TRBJ1-3, reads DGGITQSPKYLFRKEGQNVTLSCEQNLNHDAMYWYRQDPGQGLRLIYYSQIVNDFQKGDIAEGYSVSREKKESFPLTVTSAQKNPTAFYLCASSPDRIADGNTIYFGEGSWLTVV.

J is TRBJ2-3 and V is TRBV20-1; tentatively, D is TRBD2 (6 bases). This CDR3 spans 11 amino acids. The germline gives CDR1 DFQATT, CDR2 SNEGSKA (reference sequence). Between the trimmed V and J ends, which lost 5 bases and 6 bases, there was a span of 9 bases. CDR3 sequence reads: CSALEGDTQYF. The CDR3 nucleotides are TGCAGTGCTTTGGAGGGTGATACGCAGTATTTT.

The chain combines TRBV7-2 with TRBJ2-7; D gene ambiguous. The ends were cut back, 5 bases at V and 5 bases at J, with 19 bases in the middle. This CDR3 has 15 residues. Germline V CDR1 and CDR2: SGHTA, FQGNSA. CDR3: CASSPGRSLLHEQYF. The CDR3 coding sequence is TGTGCCAGCAGCCCAGGCAGGTCTTTACTCCACGAGCAGTACTTC.

This chain connects TRBV4-3 to TRBJ2-1; 8 bases match TRBD2. CDR3 length: 14 amino acids. Unmatched junction bases numbered 6, after V lost 3 bases and J lost 8 bases. CDR1 and CDR2 from the germline V gene are LGHNA and YSLEER. CDR3 coding DNA: TGCGCCAGCAGCCACAGCGGGAGTACCCATGAGCAGTTCTTC. Its translation: CASSHSGSTHEQFF.

A single count supports this clone. The chain is built from TRBV6-1 and TRBJ2-7; 7 nucleotides align to TRBD2. Germline-derived CDR1 and CDR2 are MNHNS and SASEGT. With 4 bases clipped from V and 9 bases from J, the junction kept 15 bases outside the gene matches. CDR3 length: 15 residues. The CDR3 sequence: CASSAPGQGGDGQYF. The CDR3 DNA reads TGTGCCAGCAGTGCCCCCGGGCAGGGAGGGGATGGGCAGTACTTC.

The gene calls are TRBV4-3 and TRBJ2-2; 13 positions agree with TRBD2. This CDR3 is built from 17 residues. V lost 3 bases and J lost 5; bases outside the gene matches: 6. Germline V gene data show CDR1 as LGHNA and CDR2 as YSLEER. The CDR3, as DNA: TGCGCCAGCAGCCAGGAACCACTAGCGGGAGGGACCGGGGAGCTGTTTTTT. This encodes CASSQEPLAGGTGELFF.

This clone was picked up a small number of times. The V and J genes are TRBV4-1 and TRBJ2-1; 10 bases are a match to TRBD2. After removal of 4 bases from V and 7 bases from J, the junction contained 10 bases not matched to a gene. Germline-derived CDR1 and CDR2 are MGHRA and YSYEKL. The CDR3 covers 16 residues. CDR3 nucleotides: TGCGCCAGCAGCCCGGGGAGGGGACTAGCGCAAAATGAGCAGTTCTTC. This gives the protein CASSPGRGLAQNEQFF.

This CDR3 is CASSFTVHPYEQYF. CDR3 bases: TGTGCCAGCAGCTTCACAGTCCACCCCTACGAGCAGTACTTC. This chain joins TRBV7-8 and TRBJ2-7; D remains ambiguous. Germline CDR1 SGHVS, CDR2 FQNEAQ. The CDR3 is 14 amino acids. The V end was cut by 3 bases, the J end by 2 bases, with 11 bases between. Full variable domain (outside the CDR3, taken from reference TRBV7-8 and TRBJ2-7): GAGVSQSPRYKVAKRGQDVALRCDPISGHVSLFWYQQALGQGPEFLTYFQNEAQLDKSGLPSDRFFAERPEGSVSTLKIQRTQQEDSAVYLCASSFTVHPYEQYFGPGTRLTVT.

The rearrangement joins TRBV10-3 to TRBJ2-2, with a weak D call TRBD1 (5 bases). Germline-derived CDR1 and CDR2 are ENHRY and SYGVKD. The CDR3 loop spans 17 amino acids. Trimming removed 2 bases from V and 6 bases from J, with 19 bases in between. CDR3: CAISERRREGRAGELFF. For the CDR3, the DNA is TGTGCCATCAGTGAGCGGCGCAGGGAAGGTAGGGCCGGGGAGCTGTTTTTT.

The V call is TRBV4-1, the J call TRBJ2-1; 14 nucleotides align to TRBD2. The V gene's germline CDR1 is MGHRA and CDR2 YSYEKL. With 4 bases clipped from V and 8 bases from J, the junction kept 7 bases outside the gene matches. CDR3 length: 16 amino acids. CDR3 region: CASSPGTSGSRHEQFF. The CDR3 coding sequence is TGCGCCAGCAGCCCCGGGACTAGCGGGAGTAGGCATGAGCAGTTCTTC.

J is TRBJ2-3 and V is TRBV6-6, with D unclear. This CDR3 contains 12 residues. Germline V gene sequence: CDR1 MNHNY, CDR2 SVGAGI (reference sequence). V dropped 5 bases and J dropped 4 bases, with 7 bases sitting between them. CDR3 loop: CASSPFSDTQYF. The CDR3 region has the DNA TGTGCCAGCAGTCCCTTTTCAGATACGCAGTATTTT.

CDR3 coding DNA: TGCGCCAGCAGCTTGGTGGAGGGCTCCTACGAGCAGTACTTC. It is translated as CASSLVEGSYEQYF. The chain has TRBV5-1 and TRBJ2-7; perhaps TRBD2 as D (6 bases). Deletions cut 0 bases from V and 0 bases from J, with 7 bases between. Per the germline V gene, CDR1 is SGHRS and CDR2 is YFSETQ. The CDR3 is 14 residues long.

This chain's CDR3 is CASSQTMPGDTEAFF. CDR3 nucleotide sequence: TGCGCCAGCAGCCAGACGATGCCGGGGGACACTGAAGCTTTCTTT. The chain employs TRBV4-3 and TRBJ1-1; the D gene is possibly TRBD1 (5 bases). Germline CDR1 reads LGHNA; CDR2 reads YSLEER. The CDR3 is 15 amino acids. Between the trimmed V and J ends, which lost 3 bases and 3 bases, there was a span of 14 bases.

This rearrangement joins TRBV6-6 to TRBJ1-4; D not resolved. V lost 10 bases and J lost 7, with 19 bases in between. The CDR3 extends over 14 amino acids. The germline gives CDR1 MNHNY, CDR2 SVGAGI (reference sequence). This CDR3 is CAIRRREGPEKLFF. The CDR3 region has the DNA TGTGCCATCAGGAGGAGGGAAGGGCCTGAAAAACTGTTTTTT.

V is TRBV6-5 and J is TRBJ2-7; 9 bases line up with TRBD2. The trim removed 6 bases at V and 3 bases at J, leaving 3 bases unmatched. CDR3 length: 13 amino acids. Germline CDR1 and CDR2: MNHEY and SVGAGI. The CDR3 coding sequence is TGTGCCAGCAGCGAGCGGGGGGTCTACGAGCAGTACTTC. Translation gives CASSERGVYEQYF.

V and J are TRBV19 and TRBJ2-2; D gene unclear. The V gene lost 9 bases and the J gene lost 0 bases, with 5 bases spanning the gap. Looked up from germline, CDR1 is LNHDA and CDR2 is SQIVND (reference sequence). CDR3 length: 12 residues. CDR3 DNA sequence: TGTGCCAGCTACGCGAACACCGGGGAGCTGTTTTTT. It specifies CASYANTGELFF.